Shown below are 3 T cell receptor beta chains from a single sample sequenced in a study of beta chain features in type 1 diabetes. The entirety of the isolated RNA underwent reverse transcription, so expressed TCRB transcripts were sequenced. Some clones are missing from TCRdb's copy, which holds only in-frame ones; the method was immunoSEQ multiplex PCR. The data contain a few hundred thousand clones, roughly 15% of them singletons. Sequencing input: central memory CD4+ T cells from blood. The receptors here all came from a man aged 25 to 45 in good health.

This clone was observed a few times. The chain joins TRBV5-1 to TRBJ2-1, with a possible D match to TRBD2 (6 bases). The CDR3 sequence is 15 residues long. Trimming shortened V by 3 bases and J by 5 bases, and 15 bases separated the two germline ends. CDR1 and CDR2 (germline): SGHRS, YFSETQ. The CDR3 sequence: CASSSSGTGHNEQFF. CDR3 coding DNA: TGCGCCAGCAGCTCCTCCGGGACTGGGCACAATGAGCAGTTCTTC.

This clone was observed a handful of times. This chain joins TRBV4-3 and TRBJ2-5; 10 bases are a match to TRBD1. This CDR3 is built from 17 residues. Germline CDR1 is LGHNA and CDR2 is YSLEER. Losses at the gene ends were 3 bases for V and 5 bases for J; bases not matched to a gene: 12. CDR3 DNA sequence: TGCGCCAGCAGCCAGCAGACAGGGGGCGAGGCGTCCGAGACCCAGTACTTC. As protein: CASSQQTGGEASETQYF.

This chain joins TRBV7-2 and TRBJ2-5; D call uncertain. The V gene lost 7 bases and the J gene lost 4 bases, with 10 bases spanning the gap. Germline values: CDR1 SGHTA, CDR2 FQGNSA. The CDR3 runs to 12 residues. The CDR3 sequence is CASTNGAETQYF. The CDR3 bases are TGTGCCAGCACCAACGGCGCAGAGACCCAGTACTTC.